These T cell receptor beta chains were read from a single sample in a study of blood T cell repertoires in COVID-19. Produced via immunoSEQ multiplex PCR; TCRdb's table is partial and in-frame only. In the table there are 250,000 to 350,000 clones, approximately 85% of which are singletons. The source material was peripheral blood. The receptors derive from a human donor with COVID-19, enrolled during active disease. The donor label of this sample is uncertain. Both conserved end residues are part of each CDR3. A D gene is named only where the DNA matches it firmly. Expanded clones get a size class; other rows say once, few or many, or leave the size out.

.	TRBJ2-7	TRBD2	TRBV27	TGTGCCAGCAGTTTTCCTAGCGGGACCGGTATCTACGAGCAGTACTTC	CASSFPSGTGIYEQYF
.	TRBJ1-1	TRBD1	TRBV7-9	TGTGCCAGCAGCCTGTTAGCAGGGGGCACTGAAGCTTTCTTT	CASSLLAGGTEAFF
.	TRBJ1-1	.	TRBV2	TGTGCCAGCAAGGAGGATCAGAACACTGAAGCTTTCTTT	CASKEDQNTEAFF
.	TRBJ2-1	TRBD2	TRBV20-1	TGCAGTGCTAGTAGCGGGCTCGGTATACGGTACAATGAGCAGTTCTTC	CSASSGLGIRYNEQFF
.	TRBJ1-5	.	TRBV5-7	TGTGCCAGCAGCTACGAGAGGAGCAATCAGCCCCAGCATTTT	CASSYERSNQPQHF
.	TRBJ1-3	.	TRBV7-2	TGTGCCAGCAGCTTAGTGGGGAGTGGAAACACCATATATTTT	CASSLVGSGNTIYF
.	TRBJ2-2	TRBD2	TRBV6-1	TGTGCCAGCAGTGAGCCGGGGGGTAACACCGGGGAGCTGTTTTTT	CASSEPGGNTGELFF
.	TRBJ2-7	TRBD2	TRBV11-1	TGTGCCAGCAGCTTAGACCCTAGCGGGACTTCCGAGCAGTACTTC	CASSLDPSGTSEQYF
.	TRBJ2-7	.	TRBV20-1	TGCAGTGCTAGCGTTGTCGAGCAGTACTTC	CSASVVEQYF
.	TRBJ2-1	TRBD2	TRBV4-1	TGCGCCAGCAGCCAAGATCGGCTGACTAGCGGGAGTTTGAATGAGCAGTTCTTC	CASSQDRLTSGSLNEQFF
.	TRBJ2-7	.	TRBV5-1	TGCGCCAGCAGCCATAGCGACCCCTACGAGCAGTACTTC	CASSHSDPYEQYF
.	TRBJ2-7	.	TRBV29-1	TGCAGCGCCTTTGCGGCCGGGGCCTACGAGCAGTACTTC	CSAFAAGAYEQYF
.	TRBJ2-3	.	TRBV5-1	TGCGCCAGCAGCTCGGAGGGTAGATCCCGCGCAGATACGCAGTATTTT	CASSSEGRSRADTQYF
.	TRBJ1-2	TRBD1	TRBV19	TGTGCCAGTAGTATGGGACAGACCAACAACTATGGCTACACCTTC	CASSMGQTNNYGYTF
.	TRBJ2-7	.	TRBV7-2	TGTGCCAGCAGCTCGGTCAGGGAAGGGGAGCAGTACTTC	CASSSVREGEQYF
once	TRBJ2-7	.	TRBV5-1	TGCGCCAGCAGCTCGGACTTCTCCTACGAGCAGTACTTC	CASSSDFSYEQYF
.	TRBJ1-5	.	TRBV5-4	TGTGCCAGCAGCTCCCGCCCGACCCGGGGGGTAACAAGCAATCAGCCCCAGCATTTT	CASSSRPTRGVTSNQPQHF
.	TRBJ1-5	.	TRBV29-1	TGCAGCGTTGCCGTGACCGGCGGGAGCAATCAGCCCCAGCATTTT	CSVAVTGGSNQPQHF
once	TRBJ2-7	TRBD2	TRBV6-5	TGTGCCAGCGTGTATAGCGGGAGTTACGAGCAGTACTTC	CASVYSGSYEQYF
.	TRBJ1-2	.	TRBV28	TGTGCCAGCAGTTCCGGGACACCAGGATATGGCTACACCTTC	CASSSGTPGYGYTF